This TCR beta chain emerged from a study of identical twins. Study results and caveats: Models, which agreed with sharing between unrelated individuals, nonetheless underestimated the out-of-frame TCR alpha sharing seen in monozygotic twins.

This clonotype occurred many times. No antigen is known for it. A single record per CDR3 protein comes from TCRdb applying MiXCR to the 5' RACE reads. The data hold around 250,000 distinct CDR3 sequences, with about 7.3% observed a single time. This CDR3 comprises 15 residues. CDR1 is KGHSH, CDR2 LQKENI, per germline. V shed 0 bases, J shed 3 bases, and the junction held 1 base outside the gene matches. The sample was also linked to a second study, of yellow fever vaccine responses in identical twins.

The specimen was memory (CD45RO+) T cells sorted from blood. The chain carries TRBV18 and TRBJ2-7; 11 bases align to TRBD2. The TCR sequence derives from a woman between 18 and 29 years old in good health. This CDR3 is CASSPPGLADYEQYF. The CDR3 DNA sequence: TGTGCCAGCTCACCACCGGGACTAGCGGACTACGAGCAGTACTTC. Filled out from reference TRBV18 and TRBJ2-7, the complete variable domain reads NAGVMQNPRHLVRRRGQEARLRCSPMKGHSHVYWYRQLPEEGLKFMVYLQKENIIDESGMPKERFSAEFPKEGPSILRIQQVVRGDSAAYFCASSPPGLADYEQYFGPGTRLTVT.